The rows below give T cell receptor beta chains drawn from one sample of a study of cytomegalovirus exposure and HLA in healthy donors. Only in-frame clones appear in the TCRdb table, and some are missing; sequencing was by immunoSEQ multiplex PCR. This sample has nearly 110,000 clones; around 77% occur once, and the top ten carry around 4%. The specimen was PBMCs. Receptors were obtained from a male donor in good health and CMV-seronegative. Both conserved end residues are part of each CDR3. D genes are given only for firm matches. The size of a clone is reported for some rows only, either as once, few or many, or as a class for expanded clones.

J | V | size | D | DNA | CDR3
TRBJ2-5 | TRBV7-9 | - | - | TGTGCCAGCACCCCGGAGGGCGGTGCAGCAGAGACCCAGTACTTC | CASTPEGGAAETQYF
TRBJ1-2 | TRBV27 | - | TRBD1 | TGTGCCAGCAGTTCTCTACCTGGACAGGGCGGAGGCTATGGCTACACCTTC | CASSSLPGQGGGYGYTF
TRBJ1-4 | TRBV4-1 | - | - | TGCGCCAGCAGCCAAGTGCAGGGTACTAATGAAAAACTGTTTTTT | CASSQVQGTNEKLFF
TRBJ2-7 | TRBV30 | - | - | TGTGCCTGGAGTGTATATTACGAGCAGTACTTC | CAWSVYYEQYF
TRBJ2-7 | TRBV30 | - | TRBD1 | TGTGCCTGGGGAACCGGGACAGGGGACGTCGAGCAGTACTTC | CAWGTGTGDVEQYF
TRBJ2-7 | TRBV5-4 | - | - | TGTGCCAGCAGCGACACGGGGGAGCAGTACTTC | CASSDTGEQYF
TRBJ2-1 | TRBV2 | - | TRBD2 | TGTGCCAGCGTTCGAGCGGGAGGGAACAATGAGCAGTTCTTC | CASVRAGGNNEQFF
TRBJ2-4 | TRBV5-1 | - | TRBD1 | TGCGCCAGCAGCTTGCAGGGGGAATTAGCCAAAAACATTCAGTACTTC | CASSLQGELAKNIQYF
TRBJ2-2 | TRBV5-1 | - | TRBD2 | TGCGCCAGCAGGGTGACTAGCGGGATGCGATTTGCCGGGGAGCTGTTTTTT | CASRVTSGMRFAGELFF
TRBJ2-1 | TRBV6-1 | few | TRBD2 | TGTGCCAGCAGTGAACTAGCGGGAGGGTACAATGAGCAGTTCTTC | CASSELAGGYNEQFF
TRBJ1-4 | TRBV12-2 | - | - | TGTGCCAGTCGCTTAGGGAGGAGACTGTTTTTT | CASRLGRRLFF
TRBJ2-7 | TRBV14 | - | - | TGTGCCAGCAGCCAAGGTGGACTCCCCTCTATCTACGAGCAGTACTTC | CASSQGGLPSIYEQYF
TRBJ2-2 | TRBV19 | - | TRBD1 | TGTGCCAGCTGGGACAGGTGGACCACGAACACCGGGGAGCTGTTTTTT | CASWDRWTTNTGELFF
TRBJ2-5 | TRBV28 | - | TRBD2 | TGTGCCAGCAGTTTCAGACTAGCGGGAGCGCAGACCCAGTACTTC | CASSFRLAGAQTQYF
TRBJ2-2 | TRBV5-5 | - | TRBD2 | TGTGCCAGCACCAACTGGGACTACAACACCGGGGAGCTGTTTTTT | CASTNWDYNTGELFF
TRBJ2-5 | TRBV2 | once | TRBD2 | TGTGCCAGCAGGGGACTAGCGGTTAACTACCAAGAGACCCAGTACTTC | CASRGLAVNYQETQYF
TRBJ1-1 | TRBV10-2 | - | - | TGCGCCAGCAGTGCGCGCTATGAAGCTTTCTTT | CASSARYEAFF
TRBJ2-7 | TRBV4-1 | once | TRBD1 | TGCGCCAGCAGCGAATGGACAGGGGGCGGTTACGAGCAGTACTTC | CASSEWTGGGYEQYF
TRBJ2-7 | TRBV4-1 | - | - | TGCGCCAGCAGCCAAGATCCCGGGTACTACGAGCAGTACTTC | CASSQDPGYYEQYF
TRBJ2-7 | TRBV2 | few | - | TGTGCCAGCAGTGGTGCGTACGAGCAGTACTTC | CASSGAYEQYF
TRBJ2-7 | TRBV5-1 | - | - | TGCGCCAGCAGCTTCACAACTCCGGGACTCAGCTACGAGCAGTACTTC | CASSFTTPGLSYEQYF
TRBJ2-1 | TRBV7-6 | - | TRBD1 | TGTGCCAGCAGCGGACAACAGGGGAGCTCCTACAATGAGCAGTTCTTC | CASSGQQGSSYNEQFF
TRBJ1-2 | TRBV5-1 | once | - | TGCGCCAGCAGCTTGGAGTTCGGGGACTATGGCTACACCTTC | CASSLEFGDYGYTF
TRBJ1-1 | TRBV19 | - | - | TGTGCCAGTAGTGATGCGGGGAACACTGAAGCTTTCTTT | CASSDAGNTEAFF
TRBJ2-1 | TRBV9 | - | TRBD1 | TGTGCCAGCAACCGGACAGGGGCAATACATGAGCAGTTCTTC | CASNRTGAIHEQFF
TRBJ2-5 | TRBV6-5 | - | TRBD2 | TGTGCCAGCAGCCTTGGACTAGCGTGGGAGACCCAGTACTTC | CASSLGLAWETQYF
TRBJ2-7 | TRBV7-9 | - | TRBD1 | TGTGCCAGCAGCTTAGATGCGGGATTTATGGGACAGGGGGCCCACGAGCAGTACTTC | CASSLDAGFMGQGAHEQYF
TRBJ1-1 | TRBV5-1 | - | - | TGCGCCAGCAGCTTGGGGGTTCAGGGGAACACTGAAGCTTTCTTT | CASSLGVQGNTEAFF
TRBJ2-4 | TRBV19 | few | TRBD1 | TGTGCCAGTAGTATAGGGGGACAGGGTGAGACCAAAAACATTCAGTACTTC | CASSIGGQGETKNIQYF
TRBJ2-2 | TRBV6-5 | once | - | TGTGCCAGCAGTTGGGACAAGAACACCGGGGAGCTGTTTTTT | CASSWDKNTGELFF
TRBJ2-3 | TRBV19 | - | - | TGTGCCAGTAGTATAGCGCCTCTCGCAGGTAGCACAGATACGCAGTATTTT | CASSIAPLAGSTDTQYF
TRBJ1-2 | TRBV4-2 | - | - | TGTGCCAGCAGCGTACAGGGTGACTATGGCTACACCTTC | CASSVQGDYGYTF
TRBJ2-2 | TRBV5-3 | - | TRBD2 | TGTGCCAGAAGCTTGGCCGCTAGCGGGTACGGCACCGGGGAGCTGTTTTTT | CARSLAASGYGTGELFF
TRBJ2-5 | TRBV10-1 | few | TRBD2 | TGCGCCAGCAGTGTCGGGAGGGAAGAGACCCAGTACTTC | CASSVGREETQYF
TRBJ2-3 | TRBV28 | - | - | TGTGCCAGCAGGTTACGGGACACCATCACAGATACGCAGTATTTT | CASRLRDTITDTQYF
TRBJ1-1 | TRBV18 | few | TRBD1 | TGTGCCAGCTCACCCGAGACAGGGCTACCTGAAGCTTTCTTT | CASSPETGLPEAFF
TRBJ2-2 | TRBV4-2 | - | - | TGTGCCAGCAGCCTCTTGCCGGCGAACACCGGGGAGCTGTTTTTT | CASSLLPANTGELFF
TRBJ2-1 | TRBV5-1 | - | TRBD2 | TGCGCCAGCAGCTTGGACCCCGTGAGCGGGAGGGCCTCCTACAATGAGCAGTTCTTC | CASSLDPVSGRASYNEQFF
TRBJ2-7 | TRBV11-2 | - | TRBD1 | TGTGCCAGCAGAACGGACAGGAGGTACGAGCAGTACTTC | CASRTDRRYEQYF
TRBJ2-3 | TRBV30 | once | TRBD1 | TGTGCCTGGATGGGGACAGGGGTAGATACGCAGTATTTT | CAWMGTGVDTQYF
TRBJ2-3 | TRBV10-3 | - | - | TGTGCCATCAGTGGCGACAGTACTAATACGCAGTATTTT | CAISGDSTNTQYF
TRBJ1-2 | TRBV28 | - | - | TGTGCCAGCAGCCCCGGGAGATATGGCTACACCTTC | CASSPGRYGYTF
TRBJ2-7 | TRBV6-1 | - | TRBD2 | TGTGCCAGCATCCGGATTAGCGGGAGCTACGAGCAGTACTTC | CASIRISGSYEQYF
TRBJ1-5 | TRBV2 | - | - | TGTGCCAGCAGTGACGCACGGTGGCCCCAGCATTTT | CASSDARWPQHF
TRBJ1-5 | TRBV19 | few | - | TGTGCCAGTAGTATGGTGCCCGCGAGCAATCAGCCCCAGCATTTT | CASSMVPASNQPQHF
TRBJ2-1 | TRBV5-1 | once | TRBD2 | TGCGCCAGCAGCTTGCCCAGCGGGAGCTCCTACAATGAGCAGTTCTTC | CASSLPSGSSYNEQFF
TRBJ2-1 | TRBV9 | - | - | TGTGCCAGCAGCGCCCTAGACTCTTACAATGAGCAGTTCTTC | CASSALDSYNEQFF
TRBJ1-5 | TRBV28 | few | - | TGTGCCAGCCACCCAGGGCTCTATCAGCCCCAGCATTTT | CASHPGLYQPQHF
TRBJ2-2 | TRBV2 | - | - | TGTGCCAGCAGTGAACCGGCACGGGGGTACACCGGGGAGCTGTTTTTT | CASSEPARGYTGELFF
TRBJ2-2 | TRBV7-3 | - | - | TGTGCCAGCAGCTTAAGAGTACAGGGAAGGACCGGGGAGCTGTTTTTT | CASSLRVQGRTGELFF
TRBJ2-1 | TRBV9 | few | TRBD2 | TGTGCCAGCAGTCCCGAAAGCGGGACCTACAATGAGCAGTTCTTC | CASSPESGTYNEQFF
TRBJ2-7 | TRBV5-4 | once | TRBD2 | TGTGCCAGCAGCTCCCCTCGGCGGGAGGGCACCTACGAGCAGTACTTC | CASSSPRREGTYEQYF
TRBJ2-1 | TRBV7-8 | - | - | TGTGCCAGCAGCTTAGCGTGGGGCCCGGACGACAATGAGCAGTTCTTC | CASSLAWGPDDNEQFF
TRBJ1-2 | TRBV7-2 | - | - | TGTGCCAGCAGCTTAGTTCTACAGCAGCACAAATATGGCTACACCTTC | CASSLVLQQHKYGYTF
TRBJ1-2 | TRBV15 | - | - | TGTGCCACCAGCAGAGCAAGGACAGAGTACGGCTACACCTTC | CATSRARTEYGYTF